Below are 3 T cell receptor beta chains sequenced from a single sample in a study of blood T cell repertoires in COVID-19 (TCRdb year 2020). The method was the immunoSEQ multiplex PCR assay. In TCRdb, the immuneACCESS table is reduced to in-frame sequences with V and J assigned. These tables do not hold every clone; where another copy was compared, an unresolved V gene accounts for under half, and the others remain unexplained. The sample table lists more than 90,000 clones, approximately 81% of them with a count of one. The top ten clonotypes cover roughly 4% of the sample. The sample comprised peripheral blood. All receptors come from a man between 60 and 75 years old with acute or convalescent COVID-19.

The gene calls are TRBV3-1 (or the pseudogene TRBV3-2) and TRBJ2-1, with D tentatively TRBD2 (5 bases). Germline loops: CDR1 LGHDT, CDR2 YNNKEL (reference sequence). CDR3 size: 13 residues. Trimming removed 1 base at V and 8 bases at J, with 9 bases between. The CDR3 sequence is CASSQGPGDEQFF. CDR3 DNA: TGTGCCAGCAGCCAAGGACCCGGGGATGAGCAGTTCTTC.

V usage is TRBV6-5 and J usage is TRBJ2-1; TRBD1 might be the D (6 bases). The CDR3 has 12 amino acids. The V end lost 7 bases, the J end lost 9 bases, and 13 bases lay between the germline ends. The V gene's germline CDR1 is MNHEY and CDR2 SVGAGI. The CDR3 is CASKGEIGEQFF. DNA for the CDR3: TGTGCCAGCAAGGGGGAGATCGGTGAGCAGTTCTTC.

The V gene is TRBV30, the J gene TRBJ1-1, with D unresolved. Germline V gives CDR1 GTSNPN, CDR2 SVGIG (reference sequence). The CDR3 is 14 amino acids. Trimming left V 5 bases short and J 4 bases short, with 17 bases between. CDR3 coding DNA: TGTGCCTGGGGACTTATCGGTGGGCGCACTGAAGCTTTCTTT. It yields the protein CAWGLIGGRTEAFF.